A selection of T cell receptor beta chains follows, all from one sample in a study of identical twins. TCRdb recomputed calls from the 5' RACE reads with MiXCR, one row per CDR3 protein. The repertoire includes 200,000 to 250,000 distinct CDR3 sequences, over 12% of them detected once, and approximately 8.8% sits in the top ten. Sequencing input: memory (CD45RO+) T cells sorted from blood. These receptors originate from a woman aged 18 to 35 in good health. CDR3s include the opening cysteine and the closing phenylalanine or tryptophan. A D gene is named only where the DNA matches it firmly. Size tells how often a clone was seen (once, few, many) or the class of an expanded clone, and some rows leave it out.

d_call j_call clone_size v_call cdr3_nt cdr3_aa
TRBD1 TRBJ2-4 few TRBV19 TGTGCCAGTGGCCTGACAGGGCCCAAAAACATTCAGTACTTC CASGLTGPKNIQYF
. TRBJ2-2 . TRBV7-2 TGTGCCAGCAGCTCGAGCGCTCCGAACACCGGGGAGCTGTTTTTT CASSSSAPNTGELFF
. TRBJ2-7 . TRBV20-1 TGCAGTGCTCACCAGGGGGGCTACGAGCAGTACTTC CSAHQGGYEQYF
. TRBJ1-4 many TRBV12-3/TRBV12-4 TGTGCCAGCACCAGTTCGTCGGGCTCGAATGAAAAACTGTTTTTT CASTSSSGSNEKLFF
. TRBJ2-7 few TRBV7-9 TGTGCCAGCATCGAGGAGGGATTCTCCTACGAGCAGTACTTC CASIEEGFSYEQYF
. TRBJ2-1 few TRBV15 TGTGCCACCAGCCAAAGAGAGGACCGGTATGAGCAGTTCTTC CATSQREDRYEQFF
. TRBJ2-5 few TRBV5-1 TGCGCCAGCAGCTTGGAAGCGGCGGAGACCCAGTACTTC CASSLEAAETQYF
. TRBJ1-2 few TRBV7-9 TGTGCCAGCAGCTCAGGACAAGTTGGCTACACCTTC CASSSGQVGYTF
. TRBJ2-1 many TRBV20-1 TGCAGTGCTAGAAAAACAGTTCAGGCTTACAATGAGCAGTTCTTC CSARKTVQAYNEQFF
. TRBJ1-1 few TRBV9 TGTGCCAGCAGCGTAGATGGCAGAACCACTGAAGCTTTCTTT CASSVDGRTTEAFF
TRBD1 TRBJ2-2 . TRBV5-1 TGCGCCAGCAGCCAAGGACAGGGGCCGGCCGGGGAGCTGTTTTTT CASSQGQGPAGELFF
TRBD2 TRBJ2-5 . TRBV20-1 TGCAGTGCCCACCCGGTGACTAGCGGAGAGACCCAGTACTTC CSAHPVTSGETQYF
. TRBJ2-7 many TRBV12-3/TRBV12-4 TGTGCCAGCAGCTTGGGGACCAACGAGCAGTACTTC CASSLGTNEQYF
. TRBJ2-7 . TRBV2 TGTGCCAGAAAACCAGCGGCCTACAGCTCCTACGAGCAGTACTTC CARKPAAYSSYEQYF
TRBD2 TRBJ2-5 few TRBV6-1 TGTGCCAGCAGTCGACTAGCGGGGGGGAAAGAGACCCAGTACTTC CASSRLAGGKETQYF
. TRBJ2-1 . TRBV11-3 TGTGCCAGCAGCATGGACTCCACAAATGAGCAGTTCTTC CASSMDSTNEQFF
. TRBJ2-2 few TRBV27 TGTGCCAGCAGTTTATCGCCCTCCGGGGAGCTGTTTTTT CASSLSPSGELFF
. TRBJ2-3 few TRBV29-1 TGCAGCGTCGAAGGGCAGGGAGGCACAGATACGCAGTATTTT CSVEGQGGTDTQYF
TRBD1 TRBJ1-2 many TRBV12-3/TRBV12-4 TGTGCCAGCAGCCGGACAGGGGGCGAATATGGCTACACCTTC CASSRTGGEYGYTF
TRBD2 TRBJ2-7 many TRBV5-1 TGCGCCAGCAGCTCCTGGACTAGCGCACGACAGTACGAGCAGTACTTC CASSSWTSARQYEQYF
TRBD1 TRBJ2-6 . TRBV18 TGTGCCAGCTCACCACCTCGGTGGAATGGACAGGGCTCTGGGGCCAACGTCCTGACTTTC CASSPPRWNGQGSGANVLTF
. TRBJ2-2 . TRBV2 TGTGCCAGCGACCCAGGTGAAACCGGGGAGCTGTTTTTT CASDPGETGELFF
TRBD1 TRBJ1-2 . TRBV12-3/TRBV12-4 TGTGCCAGCAGTCCTGGGACAGGGAATGGCTACACCTTC CASSPGTGNGYTF
TRBD2 TRBJ2-3 . TRBV5-1 TGCGCCAGCAGCGATCTAGCGGGAGACCCAGATACGCAGTATTTT CASSDLAGDPDTQYF
. TRBJ1-1 . TRBV6-1 TGTGCCAGCACACACTCCGGGGCAGCAACTGAAGCTTTCTTT CASTHSGAATEAFF
TRBD2 TRBJ2-3 few TRBV20-1 TGCAGTGCTTTATCTAGCGGGGGGATCACAGATACGCAGTATTTT CSALSSGGITDTQYF
. TRBJ2-1 few TRBV6-1 TGTGCCAGCAGTCCCCCAGGCGGGGCCTCCTACAATGAGCAGTTCTTC CASSPPGGASYNEQFF
TRBD2 TRBJ2-3 . TRBV2 TGTGCCAGCAAGGGGACTAGCGGGACCTCTAGCACAGATACGCAGTATTTT CASKGTSGTSSTDTQYF
. TRBJ1-2 . TRBV2 TGTGCCAGCAGTGAACAAGTCGGCGGGTTGAGAGGCTACACCTTC CASSEQVGGLRGYTF
. TRBJ2-5 many TRBV18 TGTGCCAGCTCACCACCCCCCGTGACAAGTTTACAAGAGACCCAGTACTTC CASSPPPVTSLQETQYF
TRBD2 TRBJ2-1 . TRBV12-3/TRBV12-4 TGTGCCAGCAGTGATAAACTAGCGGGGCGGTACAATGAGCAGTTCTTC CASSDKLAGRYNEQFF
. TRBJ1-1 . TRBV6-1 TGTGCCAGCAGTGACGGTCGTCCCCTTGAAGCTTTCTTT CASSDGRPLEAFF
TRBD2 TRBJ2-1 few TRBV9 TGTGCCAGCAGTCGTCTTCCTAGCGGGAGGTTCCTCTACAATGAGCAGTTCTTC CASSRLPSGRFLYNEQFF
. TRBJ2-3 . TRBV10-3 TGTGCCATCAGTGCGCCGGACGGGGAGATCACAGATACGCAGTATTTT CAISAPDGEITDTQYF
TRBD2 TRBJ2-3 . TRBV7-9 TGTGCCAGCAGCGCAGCACTAGCGGGGGATTCCGATACGCAGTATTTT CASSAALAGDSDTQYF
. TRBJ1-6 . TRBV18 TGTGCCAGCTCACCAATGCAGATGGATAATTCACCCCTCCACTTT CASSPMQMDNSPLHF
. TRBJ1-2 few TRBV20-1 TGCAGTGCTAGTCGGCAGGGAAACTATGGCTACACCTTC CSASRQGNYGYTF
TRBD1 TRBJ2-3 . TRBV6-5 TGTGCCAGCAGTTACTCCCCGGCACTGGGACAGGGGAAAGATACGCAGTATTTT CASSYSPALGQGKDTQYF
TRBD2 TRBJ2-3 many TRBV6-6 TGTGCCAGCAGTTCCCCTTGGGGGGGGACAGATACGCAGTATTTT CASSSPWGGTDTQYF
. TRBJ2-3 few TRBV4-3 TGCGCCAGCAGCCAAGGATCAGATACGCAGTATTTT CASSQGSDTQYF
. TRBJ1-4 few TRBV7-2 TGTGCCAGCAGCTTAATGGGATACCGTGAAAAACTGTTTTTT CASSLMGYREKLFF
. TRBJ1-3 many TRBV6-5 TGTGCCACTCAGGGTACCGGAAACACCATATATTTT CATQGTGNTIYF
. TRBJ2-1 few TRBV19 TGTGCCAGTAGTACAGGAGTCACGAATGAGCAGTTCTTC CASSTGVTNEQFF
. TRBJ2-3 . TRBV21-1 TGTGCCAGCAGCGAAAGTTGGGCAGATACGCAGTATTTT CASSESWADTQYF